This T cell receptor beta chain was sequenced in a study of shared clonotypes between healthy human individuals. Whole-study results and caveats: Clonotype sharing across donors was expected to vary with sequencing depth.

Details on this clone: Its antigen is still unknown.

Some clones are missing from TCRdb's copy, which holds only in-frame ones; the method was immunoSEQ multiplex PCR. The sample holds approximately 500,000 clones; around 79% are singletons and the top ten take about 12%. The sample taken for sequencing was PBMCs. This TCR was recovered from a woman in her thirties or forties in good health. Some clones in this sample may be carry-over from other donors' samples.

The CDR3 loop reads CASSLAPGTGYEQYF. CDR3 nucleotides: TGTGCCAGCAGCTTAGCGCCAGGCACAGGCTACGAGCAGTACTTC. The rearrangement links TRBV7-2 to TRBJ2-7, with D maybe TRBD1 (5 bases). Trimming left V 0 bases short and J 3 bases short, with 12 bases between. Germline V gives CDR1 SGHTA, CDR2 FQGNSA. The CDR3 runs 15 residues.